The entry below gives a single T cell receptor beta chain sequence along with its context. This record comes from a study of blood T cell repertoires in COVID-19. Looking at the study overall: PBMCs, B-cell-depleted T cells, or T cells provided the cDNA or gDNA that made up the material.

Repertoires were generated with immunoSEQ multiplex PCR, while TCRdb's copy carries only in-frame clones and drops some. The repertoire holds about 340,000 clones, with around 87% as singletons. The junction had 5 bases not matched to a gene; V was cut back by 5 bases and J by 2 bases. The CDR3 is 14 amino acids. The germline V gene encodes CDR1 SGHVS and CDR2 FQNEAQ. Followed longitudinally, the Seattle patients had been enrolled during active infection. The sequencing sample was made of peripheral blood. This receptor was taken from a woman in her fifties or sixties with COVID-19, enrolled during active disease. The chain employs TRBV7-8 and TRBJ1-2, with 7 bases matching TRBD1. The CDR3: CASSPGTANYGYTF. The CDR3 region has the DNA TGTGCCAGCAGCCCCGGGACAGCCAACTATGGCTACACCTTC.